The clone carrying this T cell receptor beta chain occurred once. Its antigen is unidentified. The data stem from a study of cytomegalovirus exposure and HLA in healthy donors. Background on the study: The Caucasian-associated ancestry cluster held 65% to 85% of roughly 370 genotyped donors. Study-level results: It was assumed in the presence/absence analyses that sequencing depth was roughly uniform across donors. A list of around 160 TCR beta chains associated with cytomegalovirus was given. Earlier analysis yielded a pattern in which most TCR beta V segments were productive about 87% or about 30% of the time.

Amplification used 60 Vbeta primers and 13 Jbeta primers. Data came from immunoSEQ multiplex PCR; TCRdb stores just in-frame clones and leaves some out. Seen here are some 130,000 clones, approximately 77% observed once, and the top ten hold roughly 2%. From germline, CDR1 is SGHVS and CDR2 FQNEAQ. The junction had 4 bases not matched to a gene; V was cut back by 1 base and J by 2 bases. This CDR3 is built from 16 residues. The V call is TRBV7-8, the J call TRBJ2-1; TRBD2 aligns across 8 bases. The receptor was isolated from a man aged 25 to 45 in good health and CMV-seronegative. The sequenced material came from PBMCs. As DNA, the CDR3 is TGTGCCAGCAGCTTAGAACCGGGAGGGGCCTACAATGAGCAGTTCTTC. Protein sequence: CASSLEPGGAYNEQFF.